This note documents a single T cell receptor beta chain sequence. The antigen remains undetermined. The study ran the assay at deep level. Across several immunoSEQ plates, the genomic DNA of each subset was split evenly. Study processing details: From ImmunoSEQ came sequences covering only the junction and carrying no quality scores, so filtering differed. TCRdb's copy holds only in-frame clones and misses some; the assay was immunoSEQ multiplex PCR. D and trimming come from the DNA, and the V and J calls and clone size come from that table. This table has approximately 1,500,000 clones, roughly 96% appearing once. The data stem from a study of shared clonotypes between healthy human individuals. CDR1 is LGHNA and CDR2 is YSLEER in the germline V gene. The germline V and J ends were trimmed by 1 base and 3 bases, with 7 bases remaining between them. CDR3 length: 14 amino acids. General study findings and limits: Among several donors, approximately 5% of naive CD4 clonotypes were found in common.

The clonotype was recovered from a man aged 25-45 years in good health. V and J are TRBV4-3 and TRBJ1-5; a weak D match, TRBD1 (5 bases). The sequenced sample was naive CD4+ T cells sorted from blood. Subset here: CD45RA+ positively selected. CDR3 in amino acids: CASSQGGTNQPQHF. The CDR3 DNA is TGCGCCAGCAGCCAAGGGGGGACCAATCAGCCCCAGCATTTT.